This T cell receptor beta chain was observed in a study of T cell repertoires in cytomegalovirus infection. TCRdb independently ran MiXCR on the reads; one entry per CDR3 protein. The sample includes 600,000 to 700,000 distinct CDR3 sequences, 30% to 35% seen only once; the top ten take roughly 18%. On this clonotype: As yet, its antigen is unknown.

This TCR was sampled from a human donor in good health (CMV status not recorded). Some clones in this sample may be carry-over from other donors' samples. This sample comprised cultured PBMCs, obtained from culture after CMV antigen stimulation.

The CDR3 nucleotides are TGTGCCAGCAGCCTTACCCAGGACATACCTGGAAACACCATATATTTT. It translates to CASSLTQDIPGNTIYF. This chain joins TRBV12-3 or TRBV12-4 and TRBJ1-3; weak D call: TRBD1 (5 bases). V was cut by 6 bases and J by 2 bases, with 17 bases left in between. CDR3 length equals 16 residues.